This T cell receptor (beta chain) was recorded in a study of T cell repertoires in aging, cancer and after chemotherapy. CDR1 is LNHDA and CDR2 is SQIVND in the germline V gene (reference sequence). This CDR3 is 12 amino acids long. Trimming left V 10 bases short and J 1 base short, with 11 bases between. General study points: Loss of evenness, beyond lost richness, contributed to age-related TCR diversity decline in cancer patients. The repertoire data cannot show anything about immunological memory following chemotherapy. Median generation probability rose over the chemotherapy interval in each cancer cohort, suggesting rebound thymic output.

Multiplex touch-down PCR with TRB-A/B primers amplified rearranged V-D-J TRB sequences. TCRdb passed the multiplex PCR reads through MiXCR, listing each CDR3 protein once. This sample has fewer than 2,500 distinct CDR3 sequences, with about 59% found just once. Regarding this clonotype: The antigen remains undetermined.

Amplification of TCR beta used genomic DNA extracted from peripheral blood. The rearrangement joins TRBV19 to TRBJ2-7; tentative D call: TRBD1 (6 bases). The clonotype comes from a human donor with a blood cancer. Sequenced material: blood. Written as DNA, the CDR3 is TGTGCCACCACGGACAGTTCCTACGAGCAGTACTTC. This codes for CATTDSSYEQYF. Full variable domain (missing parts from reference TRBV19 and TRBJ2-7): DGGITQSPKYLFRKEGQNVTLSCEQNLNHDAMYWYRQDPGQGLRLIYYSQIVNDFQKGDIAEGYSVSREKKESFPLTVTSAQKNPTAFYLCATTDSSYEQYFGPGTRLTVT.